The 10 T cell receptor beta chains reported below all come from one sample, sequenced in a study of T cell clonality in common variable immunodeficiency. The study's findings and limits: Fewer deletions and N-nucleotide insertions were reportedly seen in common variable immunodeficiency TCR beta sequences.

For these TCRs, the target antigens are not known. The method was immunoSEQ multiplex PCR; TCRdb's version includes in-frame clones alone and lacks a portion of them. Sampling found tens of thousands of clones, none seen once. Sequencing was performed on peripheral blood mononuclear cells. These receptors were obtained from a human donor with common variable immunodeficiency.

A word on this clone: Read data end 3 residues before the CDR3 end; the end is taken from the germline J gene. This rearrangement joins TRBV7-2 to TRBJ1-6; D not certain. Per the germline V gene, CDR1 is SGHTA and CDR2 is FQGNSA. Trimming took 4 bases from V and 0 from J, leaving 4 bases between them. The CDR3 length is 14 residues. CDR3 DNA, as far as it was read: TGTGCCAGCAGCTCCCGCTCCTATAATTCACCC. This translates into CASSSRSYNSP. In full, the CDR3 is CASSSRSYNSPLHF.

This clone was counted only a few times. The sequence runs out 3 residues before the end of the CDR3; the remainder is reconstructed from the germline J gene. The gene calls are TRBV6-2 or TRBV6-3 and TRBJ2-3; D is unresolved. V lost 2 bases, J lost 3 bases, and 12 bases lay in between. CDR3 length: 15 residues. The germline CDR1 and CDR2 sequences are MNHEY and SVGEGT. The CDR3 bases that were read are TGTGCCAGCAGTTACGCCGCGACTGGGACAGATACG. Its protein product is CASSYAATGTDT. The entire CDR3 reads CASSYAATGTDTQYF.

As regards this clone: The CDR3 end lies 3 residues beyond the end of the read and is filled in from the germline J gene. The chain couples TRBV5-1 to TRBJ1-1, with TRBD1 matching over 9 bases. The J segment lost 4 bases and the V segment lost 4 bases, leaving 5 bases of the junction unmatched. Germline CDR1 is SGHRS and CDR2 is YFSETQ. This CDR3 is built from 14 residues. The CDR3 DNA, read in part, is TGCGCCAGCAGCGCACAGGGGGCAGGCACTGAA. It specifies CASSAQGAGTE. The entire CDR3 is CASSAQGAGTEAFF. Together with reference TRBV5-1 and TRBJ1-1, the CDR3 gives the full variable domain: KAGVTQTPRYLIKTRGQQVTLSCSPISGHRSVSWYQQTPGQGLQFLFEYFSETQRNKGNFPGRFSGRQFSNSRSEMNVSTLELGDSALYLCASSAQGAGTEAFFGQGTRLTVV.

This clone was seen at least ten times. Read coverage stops 3 residues before the CDR3 terminus; the germline J gene supplies the remainder. The genes are TRBV5-1 and TRBJ2-3; 7 bases match TRBD2. The V and J ends lost 4 bases and 1 base, in that order; junction bases with no gene match: 9. Germline CDR1 reads SGHRS; CDR2 reads YFSETQ. This CDR3 region has 16 residues. CDR3 bases read: TGCGCCAGCAGCCTAAACGGGGCGGGGGGCACAGATACG. Residues: CASSLNGAGGTDT. The complete CDR3 sequence is CASSLNGAGGTDTQYF.

To note about this clone: The read comes to an end 3 residues before the CDR3 does, leaving the germline J gene to fill in the end. The rearrangement uses TRBV7-8 and TRBJ2-1; no clear D. Germline V CDR1 and CDR2: SGHVS, FQNEAQ. Trimming pared 2 bases from V and 1 base from J, leaving 9 bases between. This CDR3 contains 15 residues. The CDR3 sequence: CASSLLWASYNEQFF. CDR3 DNA (partial): TGTGCCAGCAGCTTACTCTGGGCTTCCTACAATGAG.

This clone was recorded a few times. The read ends 3 residues shy of where the CDR3 ends; the end is completed using the germline J gene. The chain links TRBV19 to TRBJ1-5; D is possibly TRBD1 (5 bases). This CDR3 is built from 16 residues. Trimming removed 7 bases from V and 4 bases from J, with 20 bases in between. The V gene's germline CDR1 is LNHDA and CDR2 SQIVND (reference sequence). The DNA read from the CDR3 is TGTGCCAGTAAGTCCTACCGGGGGGGAAGGAATCAGCCC. It specifies CASKSYRGGRNQP. In full, the CDR3 reads CASKSYRGGRNQPQHF.

In the case of this clone: The read stops 3 residues short of the end of the CDR3; the missing end is completed from the germline J gene. This rearrangement joins TRBV5-1 to TRBJ2-3; 11 bases match TRBD2. The CDR3 loop spans 16 amino acids. Germline CDR1 and CDR2: SGHRS and YFSETQ. V lost 4 bases and J lost 7; bases outside the gene matches: 11. The CDR3 sequence: CASSPPGLAVSNTQYF. The CDR3 DNA, read in part, is TGCGCCAGCAGCCCTCCGGGACTAGCGGTTAGTAATACG. Full variable domain (missing parts from reference TRBV5-1 and TRBJ2-3): KAGVTQTPRYLIKTRGQQVTLSCSPISGHRSVSWYQQTPGQGLQFLFEYFSETQRNKGNFPGRFSGRQFSNSRSEMNVSTLELGDSALYLCASSPPGLAVSNTQYFGPGTRLTVL.

Concerning this clone itself: At one of its ends the junction is not consistent with the germline gene, which may arise from a read error. The read is 3 residues too short to cover the CDR3 end, so that end is filled in from the germline J gene. This sequence joins TRBV7-9 and TRBJ1-1; D unclear. The CDR3 extends over 13 amino acids. Germline V gene lookup returns CDR1 SEHNR and CDR2 FQNEAQ (reference sequence). The CDR3 is CSSSPRQLTEAFF. The CDR3 DNA, read in part, is TGTTCCAGCAGCCCTCGACAACTCACTGAA.

This clone was picked up many times. Read sequence stops 3 residues before the CDR3 end, and the germline J gene provides the missing end. The chain combines TRBV5-6 with TRBJ1-2; possible D gene TRBD1, 5 bases. The CDR3 length is 13 residues. Germline CDR1 is SGHDT and CDR2 is YYEEEE. The V gene lost 2 bases and the J gene lost 4 bases, with 9 bases spanning the gap. The CDR3 region is CASSFEGPYGYTF. Partial CDR3 DNA: TGTGCCAGCAGCTTCGAGGGGCCCTATGGC.

This clone has more than one count but fewer than ten. The sequence runs out 3 residues before the end of the CDR3; the remainder is reconstructed from the germline J gene. This chain connects TRBV30 to TRBJ2-1, with D possibly being TRBD2 (6 bases). CDR1 GTSNPN and CDR2 SVGIG come from the germline V gene (reference sequence). The CDR3 consists of 16 residues. Trimming took off 0 bases at V and 1 base at J, with 13 bases between the two ends. CDR3 region: CAWSVRGSGSYNEQFF. CDR3 bases read: TGTGCCTGGAGTGTACGGGGGTCGGGTTCCTACAATGAG.